This T cell receptor beta chain comes out of a study of CD8 T cells in Susac syndrome. The study, taken as a whole, reports: The study recognized that its TCR sequencing and HLA analysis covered a relatively small number of individuals.

A remark on this clonotype: Its antigen is not identified.

CD8+ and CD4+ T cells from blood underwent TCR beta sequencing. Bulk CD8+ and CD4+ cells came from magnetic negative isolation; CD8+ TEMRA by FACS. Looked up from germline, CDR1 is DFQATT and CDR2 is SNEGSKA (reference sequence). This CDR3 is 17 amino acids long. Trimming took 0 bases from V and 5 from J; bases not matched to a gene: 9. An input of 0.5 to 1 ug of RNA was subjected to reverse transcription using random hexamers. Multiplex immunoSEQ PCR targeted 54 Vbeta and 13 Jbeta TCR beta segments. TCRdb recomputed calls from the immunoSEQ multiplex PCR reads with MiXCR, one row per CDR3 protein. The sample records 53,000 or so distinct CDR3 sequences, 93% being singletons.

The sequence was collected from a human donor in good health. The chain recombines TRBV20-1 with TRBJ2-7, with 14 bases fitting TRBD2. Sequencing input: CD8+ T cells from PBMCs. DNA for the CDR3: TGCAGTGCTAGAGACGCCGGGACTAGCGGGAGTTCCCACGAGCAGTACTTC. Protein sequence: CSARDAGTSGSSHEQYF.